The clone carrying this TCR beta chain was detected once. Sequencing was performed with immunoSEQ multiplex PCR; in TCRdb, only in-frame clones are kept and a portion is missing. The sample shows 250,000 or so clones, 88% of them seen only once. This specimen comes from a study of blood T cell repertoires in COVID-19. Turning to the study itself: Some COVID-19 samples were acute and others convalescent; all came from the United States, Italy and Spain.

Trimming removed 5 bases at V and 0 bases at J, with 14 bases between. The CDR3 sequence is 16 residues long. Per the germline V gene, CDR1 is SEHNR and CDR2 is FQNEAQ (reference sequence). What was sequenced was peripheral blood. The source is a woman between 35 and 50 years old who had recovered from COVID-19. The V and J genes are TRBV7-9 and TRBJ2-4; D perhaps matches TRBD1 (6 bases). Here the CDR3 reads CASSPPGALAKNIQYF. The DNA for the CDR3 is TGTGCCAGCAGCCCCCCAGGGGCCCTAGCCAAAAACATTCAGTACTTC.